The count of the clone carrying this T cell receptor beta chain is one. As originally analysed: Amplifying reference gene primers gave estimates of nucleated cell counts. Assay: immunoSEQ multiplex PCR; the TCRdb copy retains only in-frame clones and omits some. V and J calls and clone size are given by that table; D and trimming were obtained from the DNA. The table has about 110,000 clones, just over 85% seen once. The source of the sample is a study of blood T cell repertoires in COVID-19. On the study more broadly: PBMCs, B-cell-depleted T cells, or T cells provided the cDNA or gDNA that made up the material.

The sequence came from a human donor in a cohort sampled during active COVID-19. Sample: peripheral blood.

The CDR3 DNA reads TGTGCCAGCAGCCAACGGGACAGGGTTGACTATGGCTACACCTTC. Protein: CASSQRDRVDYGYTF. The chain couples TRBV7-9 to TRBJ1-2; 9 bases map to TRBD1. The germline CDR1 and CDR2 sequences are SEHNR and FQNEAQ (reference sequence). The V gene end was trimmed by 5 bases and the J gene end by 3 bases; junction bases not matched to a gene: 7. The CDR3 is 15 amino acids.